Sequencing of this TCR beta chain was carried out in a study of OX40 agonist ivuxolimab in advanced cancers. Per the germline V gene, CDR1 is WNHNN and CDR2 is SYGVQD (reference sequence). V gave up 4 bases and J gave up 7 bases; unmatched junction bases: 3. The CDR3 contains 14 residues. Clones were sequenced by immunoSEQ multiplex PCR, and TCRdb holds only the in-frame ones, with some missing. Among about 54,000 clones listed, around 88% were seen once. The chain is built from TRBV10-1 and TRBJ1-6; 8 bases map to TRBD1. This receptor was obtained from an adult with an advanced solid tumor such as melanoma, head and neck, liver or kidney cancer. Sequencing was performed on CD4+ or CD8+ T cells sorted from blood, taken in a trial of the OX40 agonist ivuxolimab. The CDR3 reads CASSGTGMNSPLHF. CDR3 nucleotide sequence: TGCGCCAGCAGTGGGACAGGGATGAATTCACCCCTCCACTTT.